This TCR beta chain comes out of a study of blood T cell repertoires in COVID-19. About the research overall: Donors in the United States, Italy and Spain gave samples during acute or convalescent COVID-19.

The germline V gene encodes CDR1 SEHNR and CDR2 FQNEAQ (reference sequence). The CDR3 totals 13 residues. V was pared by 3 bases and J by 1 base, with 6 bases between. The method was immunoSEQ multiplex PCR; TCRdb's version includes in-frame clones alone and lacks a portion of them. The sample holds about 41,000 clones, about 77% seen once. The rearrangement links TRBV7-9 to TRBJ1-1; D uncertain. The specimen sequenced was peripheral blood. This sequence originates from a man aged 80 or over with acute or convalescent COVID-19. DNA of the CDR3: TGTGCCAGCAGCTTCTCCGGGAACACTGAAGCTTTCTTT. Translated: CASSFSGNTEAFF.